This T cell receptor (beta chain) was profiled in a study of T cell responses to AZD1222 COVID-19 vaccine. Comment on this clone: What it binds is unknown.

This CDR3 is built from 15 residues. V lost 0 bases to trimming and J lost 0 bases, with 9 bases between them. The germline V gene has CDR1 MNHNS and CDR2 SASEGT. Findings of the study overall: Donors were largely white British and mainly female; clonal diversity was possibly underestimated. Seropositive at baseline were only a handful of AZD1222 recipients.

Libraries were prepared by immunoSEQ multiplex PCR; TCRdb keeps only in-frame clonotypes and omits some of them. The top ten clones hold about 50% of a sample with just under 75,000 clones, roughly 80% of them seen once. This sample comprised peripheral blood, obtained 28 days after the second AZD1222 dose. The genes are TRBV6-1 and TRBJ2-7; D gene ambiguous. This receptor was identified in an adult who received the AZD1222 COVID-19 vaccine. Here the CDR3 DNA reads TGTGCCAGCAGTGAAGCATCCACGGGCTCCTACGAGCAGTACTTC. It encodes CASSEASTGSYEQYF.